This TCR beta chain stems from a study of T cell changes during pregnancy in multiple sclerosis. As regards this clone: This sequence may be a read error, since a much larger clone differs from it by one base.

Using immunoSEQ multiplex PCR, the repertoire was profiled, and TCRdb retains in-frame clones only, with some absent. This sample carries about 22,000 clones, approximately 89% of them seen once, and the ten largest clones take under 0.7%. Source: CD4+ T cells from peripheral blood mononuclear cells, taken after pregnancy. The clonotype was recovered from a female donor in good health, enrolled as a control in a pregnancy study.

CDR3 amino acids: CASSLGQGTYEQYF. CDR3 nucleotide sequence: TGTGCCAGCAGCTTAGGGCAGGGGACCTACGAGCAGTACTTC. The V and J genes are TRBV7-2 and TRBJ2-7, with D perhaps matching TRBD1 (6 bases). CDR3 length: 14 amino acids. V lost 1 base and J 2 bases, leaving 9 bases between the germline ends. In germline, CDR1 is SGHTA, CDR2 FQGNSA.